This T cell receptor (beta chain) was obtained from a study of blood T cell repertoires in COVID-19. On the study more broadly: Acute and convalescent COVID-19 specimens originated in the United States, Italy and Spain. PBMCs, B-cell-depleted T cells, or T cells provided the cDNA or gDNA that made up the material.

In the authors' methods: Estimated nucleated cell counts came from reference gene primer amplification. Clones were read by immunoSEQ multiplex PCR, and TCRdb kept only the in-frame ones, dropping some. V and J calls and clone size are as listed in that table; D and trimming were resolved from the DNA. Found here are about 290,000 clones, approximately 88% of them singletons; the top ten hold approximately 0.94%. This TCR came from a woman in her forties who had recovered from COVID-19. The material sequenced was peripheral blood.

CDR3 nucleotides: TGTGCCAGCAGCCATGCGGGAGTCGGCACCGGGGAGCTGTTTTTT. Translating gives CASSHAGVGTGELFF. The chain recombines TRBV3-1 (or the pseudogene TRBV3-2) with TRBJ2-2, with 7 nucleotides matching TRBD2. Germline loops: CDR1 LGHDT, CDR2 YNNKEL (reference sequence). There are 15 residues in the CDR3. V dropped 3 bases and J dropped 4; count of bases not matched to a gene: 5.